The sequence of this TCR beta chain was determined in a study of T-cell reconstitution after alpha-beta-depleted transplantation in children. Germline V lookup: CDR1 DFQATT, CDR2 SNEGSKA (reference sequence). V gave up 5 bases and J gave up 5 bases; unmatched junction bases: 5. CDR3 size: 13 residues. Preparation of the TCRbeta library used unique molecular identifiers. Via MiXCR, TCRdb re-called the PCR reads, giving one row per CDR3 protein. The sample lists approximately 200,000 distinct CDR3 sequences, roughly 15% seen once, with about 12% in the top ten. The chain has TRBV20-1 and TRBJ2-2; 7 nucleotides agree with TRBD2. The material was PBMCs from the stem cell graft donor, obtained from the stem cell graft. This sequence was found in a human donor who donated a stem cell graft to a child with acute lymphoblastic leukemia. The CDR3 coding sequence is TGCAGTGCTGAGGACGGGAGGACCGGGGAGCTGTTTTTT. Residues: CSAEDGRTGELFF.